Listed below are T cell receptor beta chains from one sample, sequenced in a study of blood T cells in healthy people across ages. TCRdb used MiXCR to reprocess the 5' RACE reads, holding one entry per CDR3 protein. In the table there are 760,000 or so distinct CDR3 sequences, 25% of which are singletons. This sample was shared with a second study, whose subject was T cells of mothers and their children.

Sequencing was done on a sample of blood. These receptors were collected from a boy aged 10-17 years in good health. CDR3s include the opening cysteine and the closing phenylalanine or tryptophan. A D gene is named only where the DNA matches it firmly. Size is omitted from some rows. Given values are once, few, many or a class for expanded clones.

j_gene,v_gene,d_gene,abundance,CDR3aa,CDR3nt
TRBJ2-5,TRBV6-5,TRBD2,few,CASRLSGSYQETQYF,TGTGCCAGCAGGCTTAGCGGGTCGTACCAAGAGACCCAGTACTTC
TRBJ2-5,TRBV28,TRBD1,.,CASSSWGALGQEETQYF,TGTGCCAGCAGCTCCTGGGGCGCTCTGGGACAGGAAGAGACCCAGTACTTC
TRBJ2-3,TRBV2,TRBD2,once,CASRLESGGPDTQYF,TGTGCCAGCAGACTCGAGAGCGGGGGGCCAGATACGCAGTATTTT
TRBJ1-5,TRBV20-1,.,.,CSARKPGDQPQHF,TGCAGTGCTAGAAAGCCAGGGGATCAGCCCCAGCATTTT
TRBJ2-7,TRBV6-5,TRBD2,.,CASSYSILAVRAYEQYF,TGTGCCAGCAGTTACTCGATACTAGCGGTCAGGGCCTACGAGCAGTACTTC
TRBJ2-2,TRBV24-1,.,many,CATSDLLNRDNTGELFF,TGTGCCACCAGTGATTTGCTAAACCGGGACAACACCGGGGAGCTGTTTTTT
TRBJ2-7,TRBV7-9,TRBD1,.,CASSWDRGRGEQYF,TGTGCCAGCAGCTGGGACAGGGGGCGCGGCGAGCAGTACTTC
TRBJ2-7,TRBV3-1,.,many,CASSQTDYEQYF,TGTGCCAGCAGCCAGACAGACTACGAGCAGTACTTC
TRBJ1-1,TRBV18,.,.,CASSQAAKDTEAFF,TGTGCCAGCTCGCAGGCTGCGAAGGACACTGAAGCTTTCTTT
TRBJ2-3,TRBV20-1,TRBD1,.,CSARNRGTSDTQYF,TGCAGTGCTAGGAACAGGGGGACGTCAGATACGCAGTATTTT
TRBJ2-7,TRBV6-6,.,.,CASSYGAEQYF,TGTGCCAGCAGTTACGGAGCCGAGCAGTACTTC
TRBJ2-7,TRBV4-2,TRBD2,.,CASSLKGLAGPEQYF,TGTGCCAGCAGCCTCAAGGGGCTAGCGGGACCCGAGCAGTACTTC
TRBJ2-7,TRBV5-6,TRBD1,once,CASSLGRNRGPAYEQYF,TGTGCCAGCAGCTTGGGACGCAACAGGGGGCCCGCCTACGAGCAGTACTTC
TRBJ2-7,TRBV29-1,.,.,CSVEEGKDYEQYF,TGCAGCGTTGAGGAGGGGAAGGACTACGAGCAGTACTTC
TRBJ2-5,TRBV20-1,TRBD2,.,CSARDLSGGPGWETQYF,TGCAGTGCTAGAGATTTGTCGGGGGGGCCAGGATGGGAGACCCAGTACTTC
TRBJ2-7,TRBV6-2/TRBV6-3,TRBD1,few,CASKSGQIETYEQYF,TGTGCCAGCAAATCGGGACAGATCGAAACCTACGAGCAGTACTTC
TRBJ2-7,TRBV19,TRBD2,.,CASSNGLAGRGYEQYF,TGTGCCAGTAGTAATGGCCTAGCGGGGCGAGGCTACGAGCAGTACTTC
TRBJ1-5,TRBV7-9,TRBD1,few,CASSLTAQDRGPYHTQHF,TGTGCCAGCAGCCTCACGGCCCAGGACAGGGGACCTTATCATACGCAGCATTTT
TRBJ2-4,TRBV9,TRBD1,.,CASSTDRGINIQYF,TGTGCCAGCAGTACCGACAGGGGTATAAACATTCAGTACTTC
TRBJ1-2,TRBV6-1,.,.,CASSDLQGSRPYGYTF,TGTGCCAGCAGCGATCTCCAGGGTTCTCGGCCCTATGGCTACACCTTC
TRBJ2-7,TRBV28,.,few,CASTLTGTDYEQYF,TGTGCCAGCACCCTTACCGGGACTGACTACGAGCAGTACTTC
TRBJ1-2,TRBV7-2,.,.,CASSLSAGEEGSYGYTF,TGTGCCAGCAGCTTATCGGCAGGGGAAGAAGGTAGCTATGGCTACACCTTC
TRBJ2-1,TRBV7-9,.,few,CASSPAHNEQFF,TGTGCCAGCAGCCCAGCTCACAATGAGCAGTTCTTC
TRBJ2-3,TRBV12-3/TRBV12-4,.,.,CASRTRTDTQYF,TGTGCCAGCAGAACGAGGACAGATACGCAGTATTTT
TRBJ1-2,TRBV7-9,TRBD1,few,CASSRDRGSNGYTF,TGTGCCAGCAGCCGGGACAGGGGATCGAATGGCTACACCTTC
TRBJ2-1,TRBV6-2/TRBV6-3,TRBD2,.,CASRPYSGAEQFF,TGTGCCAGCAGACCCTATAGCGGGGCCGAGCAGTTCTTC
TRBJ2-2,TRBV10-2,TRBD2,few,CASSEWEGSTNGELFF,TGCGCCAGCAGTGAGTGGGAGGGGAGTACGAACGGGGAGCTGTTTTTT
TRBJ2-7,TRBV4-1,.,.,CASSRAMGSLSSYEQYF,TGCGCCAGCAGCCGCGCTATGGGGAGCCTTAGCTCCTACGAGCAGTACTTC
TRBJ1-2,TRBV9,.,few,CASSVVSGSYGYTF,TGTGCCAGCAGCGTAGTATCAGGGAGCTATGGCTACACCTTC
TRBJ2-7,TRBV11-2,.,few,CASSLVGDSPYEQYF,TGTGCCAGCAGCTTAGTTGGTGACTCCCCCTACGAGCAGTACTTC
TRBJ2-2,TRBV28,TRBD1,.,CASSPAHWGQSGPGELFF,TGTGCCAGCAGTCCCGCCCATTGGGGACAGTCGGGTCCCGGGGAGCTGTTTTTT
TRBJ2-7,TRBV20-1,.,few,CSASRPGTAYEQYF,TGCAGTGCTAGTCGCCCAGGGACCGCCTACGAGCAGTACTTC
TRBJ2-7,TRBV29-1,.,.,CSVASGGYEQYF,TGCAGCGTCGCTTCCGGGGGCTACGAGCAGTACTTC
TRBJ2-1,TRBV29-1,.,few,CSVEDRGEQFF,TGCAGCGTTGAAGATCGAGGCGAGCAGTTCTTC
TRBJ1-2,TRBV6-2/TRBV6-3,TRBD1,.,CASSLGTATYGYTF,TGTGCCAGCAGTCTTGGGACAGCGACTTATGGCTACACCTTC
TRBJ2-2,TRBV3-1,.,few,CASSQGSGELFF,TGTGCCAGCAGCCAAGGGTCCGGGGAGCTGTTTTTT
TRBJ2-2,TRBV2,TRBD1,.,CASMTGTVNTGELFF,TGTGCCAGCATGACCGGGACAGTGAACACCGGGGAGCTGTTTTTT
TRBJ1-5,TRBV10-3,.,.,CAISEEPTGPQHF,TGTGCCATCAGTGAGGAACCCACAGGACCCCAGCATTTT
TRBJ2-1,TRBV20-1,.,many,CSARDPTRDLPLRVF,TGCAGTGCTAGAGATCCGACCCGGGACCTCCCTTTGAGGGTCTTC